These T cell receptor beta chains were read from a single sample in a study of blood T cell repertoires in COVID-19. Assay used: immunoSEQ multiplex PCR; TCRdb lists only in-frame clones, some missing. This repertoire shows 100,000 to 120,000 clones, approximately 80% found once; its top ten account for roughly 14%. What was sequenced was peripheral blood. Receptors were obtained from a woman of 80 years or more with acute or convalescent COVID-19. The CDR3 runs from the conserved cysteine through the conserved F or W. A D gene is named only where the DNA matches it firmly. Rows may omit the clone size; those that give it use once, few, many or a size class.

J | size | D | V | DNA | CDR3
TRBJ2-5 | NA | TRBD2 | TRBV3-1/TRBV3-2 | TGTGCCAGCAGCCAAGTAAGGGCTAGCGGGAGGGGGAATCGAGAGACCCAGTACTTC | CASSQVRASGRGNRETQYF
TRBJ1-2 | NA | TRBD1 | TRBV30 | TGTGCCTCATACTTGGGACAGGGGACGGAAGGCTACACCTTC | CASYLGQGTEGYTF
TRBJ1-5 | NA | NA | TRBV18 | TGTGCCAGCTCACCAGGACAGATTAGCAATCAGCCCCAGCATTTT | CASSPGQISNQPQHF
TRBJ1-6 | NA | TRBD1 | TRBV11-2 | TGTGCCAGCAGCCTCTCGGACAGGGAGACCCTCCACTTT | CASSLSDRETLHF
TRBJ2-6 | NA | NA | TRBV24-1 | TGTGCCACCAGTGATTCCAGGAGGGCCGGGGCCAACGTCCTGACTTTC | CATSDSRRAGANVLTF
TRBJ1-5 | NA | NA | TRBV6-1 | TGTGCCACCAGCACTCATAGCAATCAGCCCCAGCATTTT | CATSTHSNQPQHF
TRBJ2-1 | NA | TRBD2 | TRBV27 | TGTGCCAGCCAGCGGGAGGGCGCCTATGAGCAGTTCTTC | CASQREGAYEQFF
TRBJ1-5 | once | TRBD1 | TRBV27 | TGTGCCAGCAGTCCCTACAGGGGATCCAATCAGCCCCAGCATTTT | CASSPYRGSNQPQHF
TRBJ1-1 | NA | NA | TRBV30 | TGTGCCTGGAACCTGGGGCGCCGGAACACTGAAGCTTTCTTT | CAWNLGRRNTEAFF
TRBJ2-3 | once | TRBD2 | TRBV30 | TGTGCCTGGATCTTCGCGGGGGGGGCAGATACGCAGTATTTT | CAWIFAGGADTQYF
TRBJ1-1 | NA | NA | TRBV19 | TGTGCCAGTAGTTCCAGCGGGGGCCTCACTGAAGCTTTCTTT | CASSSSGGLTEAFF
TRBJ2-5 | NA | NA | TRBV28 | TGTGCCAGCAGTAAACTAGATAGCGGGACCCAGTACTTC | CASSKLDSGTQYF
TRBJ1-2 | NA | TRBD1 | TRBV5-4 | TGTGCCAGCCGGACAGGGGATCGTCTTTATGGCTACACCTTC | CASRTGDRLYGYTF
TRBJ1-1 | NA | NA | TRBV21-1 | TGTGCCAGCAGCGCCTCGGGAACTGAAGCTTTCTTT | CASSASGTEAFF
TRBJ1-4 | NA | TRBD1 | TRBV18 | TGTGCCAGCTCACCATCGACAGGGGTTAGGGATGAAAAACTGTTTTTT | CASSPSTGVRDEKLFF
TRBJ2-1 | NA | TRBD1 | TRBV19 | TGTGCCAGTAGTACAGGGGGCCTTTACAATGAGCAGTTCTTC | CASSTGGLYNEQFF
TRBJ2-1 | NA | NA | TRBV20-1 | TGCAGTGCTCGGGGATACAATGAGCAGTTCTTC | CSARGYNEQFF
TRBJ1-1 | NA | NA | TRBV10-3 | TGTGCCATCAGTGAGTCGAAAAGACACGAAGCTTTCTTT | CAISESKRHEAFF
TRBJ1-6 | NA | TRBD1 | TRBV27 | TGTGCCAGCAGGAAAGACAGGGCCTCTAATTCACCCCTCCACTTT | CASRKDRASNSPLHF
TRBJ1-2 | NA | TRBD1 | TRBV24-1 | TGTGCCACCAGTGATGGGACAGGGGGCGCGTCTGGCTACACCTTC | CATSDGTGGASGYTF
TRBJ2-1 | NA | NA | TRBV5-4 | TGTGCCAGCAGCTCTTCATTCATAGTCACCCCGGGGGAGCAGTTCTTC | CASSSSFIVTPGEQFF
TRBJ1-2 | NA | TRBD1 | TRBV27 | TGTGCCAGCAGTTTAACAGGGGCTAGAGGCTACACCTTC | CASSLTGARGYTF
TRBJ2-2 | NA | TRBD2 | TRBV5-4 | TGTGCCAGCAGCTCGGGACTAGTCGGAGCCGGGGAGCTGTTTTTT | CASSSGLVGAGELFF
TRBJ2-1 | few | TRBD2 | TRBV9 | TGTGCCAGCAGCGTCGGAGCGGGAGCCGACAATGAGCAGTTCTTC | CASSVGAGADNEQFF
TRBJ2-1 | once | NA | TRBV30 | TGTGCCTGGAGTGTACTGGGCAGAACCCAGCAGTTCTTC | CAWSVLGRTQQFF
TRBJ1-2 | few | NA | TRBV10-1 | TGCGCCAGCAGCCCCGGTGGGGCGCCCGACTATGGCTACACCTTC | CASSPGGAPDYGYTF
TRBJ2-7 | NA | TRBD2 | TRBV28 | TGTGCCAGCAGTTCCCCCGGGAGGTCCCTCTACGAGCAGTACTTC | CASSSPGRSLYEQYF